This note documents a single T cell receptor (beta chain) sequence. RNA amounts of roughly 0.5 to 1 ug underwent reverse transcription with random hexamers. TCRdb itself ran the immunoSEQ multiplex PCR reads through MiXCR, one entry per CDR3 protein. The table includes some 450,000 distinct CDR3 sequences, 85% detected once. This sample is drawn from a study of CD8 T cells in Susac syndrome. The TCR comes from a human donor with multiple sclerosis. Sequenced material: CD8+ T cells from PBMCs.

The CDR3 DNA reads as TGTGCCAGCAGTGAGCCTGACCCAGATACGCAGTATTTT. The encoded protein is CASSEPDPDTQYF. The gene calls are TRBV25-1 and TRBJ2-3; D gene ambiguous. This CDR3 is 13 amino acids long. V was cut by 3 bases and J by 4 bases, with 8 bases left in between. Germline V gene lookup returns CDR1 MGHDK and CDR2 SYGVNS.